This TCR beta chain derives from a study of T cell changes during pregnancy in multiple sclerosis. CDR1 is SGHDT, CDR2 YYEEEE, per germline. V trimming: 7 bases; J trimming: 5 bases; junction bases outside the gene matches: 2. This CDR3 is 11 amino acids long. Assay used: immunoSEQ multiplex PCR; TCRdb lists only in-frame clones, some missing. This table has 45,000 to 75,000 clones, 85% to 95% appearing once. Sequenced here: peripheral blood, sampled in the first trimester of pregnancy. The source is a female donor with multiple sclerosis, enrolled in a pregnancy study. The chain links TRBV5-6 to TRBJ1-2, with 7 bases aligning to TRBD1. Written as DNA, the CDR3 is TGTGCCAGCTGGGACAGATATGGCTACACCTTC. Protein: CASWDRYGYTF.